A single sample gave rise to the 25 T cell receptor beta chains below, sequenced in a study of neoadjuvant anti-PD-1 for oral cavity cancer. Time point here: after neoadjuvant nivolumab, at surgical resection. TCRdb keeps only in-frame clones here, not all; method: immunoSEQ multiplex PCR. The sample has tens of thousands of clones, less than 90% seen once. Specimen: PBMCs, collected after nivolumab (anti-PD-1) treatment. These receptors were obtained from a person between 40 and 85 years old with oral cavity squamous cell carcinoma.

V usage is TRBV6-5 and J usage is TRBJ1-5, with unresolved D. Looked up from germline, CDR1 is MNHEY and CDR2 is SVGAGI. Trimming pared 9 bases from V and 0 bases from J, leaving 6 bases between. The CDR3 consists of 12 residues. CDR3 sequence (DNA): TGTGCCAGGGTTAATAGCAATCAGCCCCAGCATTTT. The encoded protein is CARVNSNQPQHF.

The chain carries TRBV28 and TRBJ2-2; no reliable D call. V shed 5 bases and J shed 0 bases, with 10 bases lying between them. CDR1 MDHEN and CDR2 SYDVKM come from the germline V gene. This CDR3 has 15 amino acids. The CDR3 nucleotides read TGTGCCAGCAGTAACTCTGGGTCGAACACCGGGGAGCTGTTTTTT. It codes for CASSNSGSNTGELFF.

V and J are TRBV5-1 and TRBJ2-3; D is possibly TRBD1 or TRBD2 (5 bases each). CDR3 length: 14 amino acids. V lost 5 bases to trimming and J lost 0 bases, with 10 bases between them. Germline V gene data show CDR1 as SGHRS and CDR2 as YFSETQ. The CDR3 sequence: CASRPGDSTDTQYF. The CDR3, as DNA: TGCGCCAGCAGACCCGGGGACAGCACAGATACGCAGTATTTT.

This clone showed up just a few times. CDR3 sequence (DNA): TGTGCCAGCAGTGAACGTCGGCATCGCAGCTACGAGCAGTACTTC. It translates to CASSERRHRSYEQYF. V is TRBV2 and J is TRBJ2-7, with D unresolved. The germline V gene has CDR1 SNHLY and CDR2 FYNNEI. This CDR3 spans 15 amino acids. Deletions cut 2 bases from V and 3 bases from J, with 14 bases between.

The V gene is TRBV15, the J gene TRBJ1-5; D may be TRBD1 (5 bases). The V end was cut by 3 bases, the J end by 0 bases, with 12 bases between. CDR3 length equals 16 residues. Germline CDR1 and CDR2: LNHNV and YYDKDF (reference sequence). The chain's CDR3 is CATSRADSNSNQPQHF. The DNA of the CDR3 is TGTGCCACCAGCAGGGCCGACAGCAATAGCAATCAGCCCCAGCATTTT.

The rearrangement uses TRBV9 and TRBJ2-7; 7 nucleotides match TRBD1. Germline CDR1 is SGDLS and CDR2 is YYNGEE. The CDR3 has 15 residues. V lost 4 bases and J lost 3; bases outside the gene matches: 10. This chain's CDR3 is CASSPQEGAYYEQYF. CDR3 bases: TGTGCCAGCAGCCCCCAAGAGGGGGCCTACTACGAGCAGTACTTC.

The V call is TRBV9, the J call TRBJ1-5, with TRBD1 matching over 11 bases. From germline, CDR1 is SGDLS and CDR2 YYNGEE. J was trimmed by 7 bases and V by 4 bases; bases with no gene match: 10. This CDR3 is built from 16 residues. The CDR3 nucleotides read TGTGCCAGCAGCCCCTCGGGGGACAGGGGGAGCCAGCCCCAGCATTTT. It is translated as CASSPSGDRGSQPQHF.

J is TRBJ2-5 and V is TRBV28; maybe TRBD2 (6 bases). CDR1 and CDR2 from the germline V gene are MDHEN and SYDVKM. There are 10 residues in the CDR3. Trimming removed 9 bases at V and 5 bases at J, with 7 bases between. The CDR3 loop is CARGRETQYF. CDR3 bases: TGTGCCAGGGGGAGGGAGACCCAGTACTTC.

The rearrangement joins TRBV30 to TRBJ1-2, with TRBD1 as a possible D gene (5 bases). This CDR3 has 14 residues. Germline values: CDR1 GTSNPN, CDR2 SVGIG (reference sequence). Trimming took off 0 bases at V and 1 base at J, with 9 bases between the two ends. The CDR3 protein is CAWSVGENNYGYTF. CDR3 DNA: TGTGCCTGGAGTGTAGGGGAGAATAACTATGGCTACACCTTC.

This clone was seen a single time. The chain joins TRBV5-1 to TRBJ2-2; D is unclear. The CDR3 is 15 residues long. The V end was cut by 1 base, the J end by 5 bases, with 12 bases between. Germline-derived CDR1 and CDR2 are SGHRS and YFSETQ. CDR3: CASSLTAVRTGELFF. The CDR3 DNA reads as TGCGCCAGCAGCTTGACTGCCGTGAGAACCGGGGAGCTGTTTTTT.

For the CDR3, the DNA is TGTGCCACCACCCTGGGGGGGTCCAGTGAAGCTTTCTTT. Amino acids: CATTLGGSSEAFF. The gene calls are TRBV6-1 and TRBJ1-1; tentative D call: TRBD1 (5 bases). V gave up 10 bases and J gave up 7 bases, with 19 bases separating them. The CDR3 runs to 13 residues. Germline CDR1 is MNHNS and CDR2 is SASEGT.

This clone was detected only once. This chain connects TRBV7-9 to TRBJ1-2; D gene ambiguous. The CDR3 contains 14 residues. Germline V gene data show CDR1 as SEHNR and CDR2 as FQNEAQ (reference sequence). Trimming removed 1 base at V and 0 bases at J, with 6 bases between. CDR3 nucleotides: TGTGCCAGCAGCTTAGAAACAGCTAACTATGGCTACACCTTC. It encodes CASSLETANYGYTF.

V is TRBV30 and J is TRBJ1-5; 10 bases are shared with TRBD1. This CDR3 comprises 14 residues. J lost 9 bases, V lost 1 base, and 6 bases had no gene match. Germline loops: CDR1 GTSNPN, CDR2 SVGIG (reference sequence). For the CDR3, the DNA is TGTGCCTGGAGTGGACAGGGGGCAGTGGGGCCCCAGCATTTT. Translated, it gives CAWSGQGAVGPQHF.

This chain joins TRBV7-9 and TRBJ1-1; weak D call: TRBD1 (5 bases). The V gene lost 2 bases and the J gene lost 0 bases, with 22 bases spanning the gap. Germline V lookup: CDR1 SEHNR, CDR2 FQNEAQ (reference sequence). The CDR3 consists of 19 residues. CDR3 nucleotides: TGTGCCAGCAGCTTACCACTCGGGGCACCCCGACATGTGAACACTGAAGCTTTCTTT. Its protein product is CASSLPLGAPRHVNTEAFF. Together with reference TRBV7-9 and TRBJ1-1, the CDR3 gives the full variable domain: DTGVSQNPRHKITKRGQNVTFRCDPISEHNRLYWYRQTLGQGPEFLTYFQNEAQLEKSRLLSDRFSAERPKGSFSTLEIQRTEQGDSAMYLCASSLPLGAPRHVNTEAFFGQGTRLTVV.

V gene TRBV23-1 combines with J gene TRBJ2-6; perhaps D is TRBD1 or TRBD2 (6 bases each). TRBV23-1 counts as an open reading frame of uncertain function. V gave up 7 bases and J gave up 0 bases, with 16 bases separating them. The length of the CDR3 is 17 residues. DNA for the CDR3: TGCGCCAGCACCCCGGTCGGAGGGGGCTCTGGGGCCAACGTCCTGACTTTC. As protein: CASTPVGGGSGANVLTF.

DNA for the CDR3: TGTGCCAGCACCGGGACAGCCGAATACGAGCAGTACTTC. Encoded protein: CASTGTAEYEQYF. This chain uses TRBV28 with TRBJ2-7, with 7 bases identical to TRBD1. V lost 7 bases, J lost 4 bases, and 7 bases stayed unmatched. The CDR3 covers 13 residues. The germline CDR1 and CDR2 sequences are MDHEN and SYDVKM.

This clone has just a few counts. CDR3 nucleotides: TGTGCCAGCAGTCCTGACAGGGGTCACAATCAGCCCCAGCATTTT. It specifies CASSPDRGHNQPQHF. V usage is TRBV6-1 and J usage is TRBJ1-5; TRBD1 aligns across 8 bases. V shed 5 bases and J 3 bases; nucleotides not matched to a gene: 6. Germline CDR1 is MNHNS and CDR2 is SASEGT. This CDR3 has 15 amino acids.

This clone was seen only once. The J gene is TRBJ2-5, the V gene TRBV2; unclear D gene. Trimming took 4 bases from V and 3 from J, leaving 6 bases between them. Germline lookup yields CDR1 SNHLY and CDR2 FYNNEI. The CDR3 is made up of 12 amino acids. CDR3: CASSVLEETQYF. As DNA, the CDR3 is TGTGCCAGCAGTGTTCTGGAAGAGACCCAGTACTTC.

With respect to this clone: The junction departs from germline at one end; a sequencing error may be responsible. The CDR3 protein is CTTGDTASGITGELFF. CDR3 DNA: TGCACGACAGGGGACACGGCTAGCGGGATAACCGGGGAGCTGTTTTTT. The V call is TRBV28, the J call TRBJ2-2; maybe TRBD2 (9 bases). This CDR3 is built from 16 residues. Per germline, CDR1 MDHEN and CDR2 SYDVKM.

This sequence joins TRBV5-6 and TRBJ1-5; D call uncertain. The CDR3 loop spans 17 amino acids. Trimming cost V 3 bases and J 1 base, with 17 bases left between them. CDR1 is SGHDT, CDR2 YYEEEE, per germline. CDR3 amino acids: CASSSKLKTASNQPQHF. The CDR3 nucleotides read TGTGCCAGCAGCTCCAAACTCAAGACTGCGAGCAATCAGCCCCAGCATTTT.

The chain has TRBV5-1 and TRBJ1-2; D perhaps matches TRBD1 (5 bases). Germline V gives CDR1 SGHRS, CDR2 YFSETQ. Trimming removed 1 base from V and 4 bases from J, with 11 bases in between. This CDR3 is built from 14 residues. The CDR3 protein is CASSLITGTYGYTF. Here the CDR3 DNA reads TGCGCCAGCAGCTTGATTACAGGTACCTATGGCTACACCTTC.

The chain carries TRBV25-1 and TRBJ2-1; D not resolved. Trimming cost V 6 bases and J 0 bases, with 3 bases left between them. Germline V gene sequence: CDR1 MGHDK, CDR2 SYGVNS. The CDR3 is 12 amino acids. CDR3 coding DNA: TGTGCCAGCAGGGGCTCCTACAATGAGCAGTTCTTC. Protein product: CASRGSYNEQFF. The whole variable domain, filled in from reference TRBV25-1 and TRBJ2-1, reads EADIYQTPRYLVIGTGKKITLECSQTMGHDKMYWYQQDPGMELHLIHYSYGVNSTEKGDLSSESTVSRIRTEHFPLTLESARPSHTSQYLCASRGSYNEQFFGPGTRLTVL.

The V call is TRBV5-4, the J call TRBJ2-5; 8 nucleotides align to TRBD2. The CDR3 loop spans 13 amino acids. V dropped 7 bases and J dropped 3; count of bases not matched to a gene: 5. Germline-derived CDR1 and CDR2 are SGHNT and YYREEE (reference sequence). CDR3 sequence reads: CASATGGKETQYF. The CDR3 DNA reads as TGTGCCAGCGCCACGGGGGGGAAAGAGACCCAGTACTTC.

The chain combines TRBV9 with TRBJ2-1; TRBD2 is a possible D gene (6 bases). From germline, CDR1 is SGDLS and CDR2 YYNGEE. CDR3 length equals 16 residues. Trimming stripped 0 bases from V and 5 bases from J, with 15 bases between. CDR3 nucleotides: TGTGCCAGCAGCGTAGGGGGGGAGAGGATCGACAATGAGCAGTTCTTC. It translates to CASSVGGERIDNEQFF.

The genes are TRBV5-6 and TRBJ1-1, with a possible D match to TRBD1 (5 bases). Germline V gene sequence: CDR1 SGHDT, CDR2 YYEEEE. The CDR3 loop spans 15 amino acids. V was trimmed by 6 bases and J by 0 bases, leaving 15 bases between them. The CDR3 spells CASIPGGGMNTEAFF. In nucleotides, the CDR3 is TGTGCCAGCATCCCCGGGGGGGGAATGAACACTGAAGCTTTCTTT.